This T cell receptor beta chain derives from a study of T-cell memory formation after mild COVID-19. This clonotype turned up a few times. No antigen is known for it. TCRdb independently ran MiXCR on the 5' RACE reads; one entry per CDR3 protein. This table holds approximately 350,000 distinct CDR3 sequences, 10% to 15% found once. The CDR3 is made up of 15 amino acids. V was trimmed by 1 base and J by 9 bases, leaving 13 bases between them. Germline V gives CDR1 SGHTA, CDR2 FQGNSA. Points from the study as a whole: Clones that got smaller from day 15 to 85 had even CD4/CD8, while clones growing later tipped toward CD4+. Still unconfirmed is whether the second-wave clones peaking on day 37 recognized SARS-CoV-2. Certain responding clones were present in pre-infection memory, suggesting participation of cross-reactive memory.

What was sequenced was PBMCs or a T cell subset sorted from them (not recorded which). The chain links TRBV7-2 to TRBJ1-6; a weak D match, TRBD1 (6 bases). The clonotype comes from a man aged 18-30 years who had mild COVID-19 (a few samples of this study predate the infection). Cell type and time point are not known. Written as DNA, the CDR3 is TGTGCCAGCAGCTTAGAGCAGGGGCAAAGTTCACCCCTCCACTTT. Translated, it gives CASSLEQGQSSPLHF.